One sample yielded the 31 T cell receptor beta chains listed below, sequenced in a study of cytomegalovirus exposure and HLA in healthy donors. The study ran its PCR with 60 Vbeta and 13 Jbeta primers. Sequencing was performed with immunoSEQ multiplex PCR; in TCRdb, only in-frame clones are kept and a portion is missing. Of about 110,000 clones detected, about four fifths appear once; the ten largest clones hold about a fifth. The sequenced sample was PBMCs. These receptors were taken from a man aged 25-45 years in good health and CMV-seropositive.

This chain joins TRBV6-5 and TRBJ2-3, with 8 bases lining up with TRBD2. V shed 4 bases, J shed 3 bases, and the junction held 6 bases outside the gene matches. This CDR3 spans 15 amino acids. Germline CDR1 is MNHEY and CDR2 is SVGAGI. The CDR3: CASSSGGGTTDTQYF. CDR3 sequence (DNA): TGTGCCAGCAGTTCAGGCGGGGGGACAACAGATACGCAGTATTTT.

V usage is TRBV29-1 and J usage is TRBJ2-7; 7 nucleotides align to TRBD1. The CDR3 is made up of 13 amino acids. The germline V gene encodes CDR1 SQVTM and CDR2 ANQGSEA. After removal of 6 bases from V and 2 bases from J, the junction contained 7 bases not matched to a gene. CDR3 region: CSVTGTVTYEQYF. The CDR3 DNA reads TGCAGCGTGACCGGGACAGTTACCTACGAGCAGTACTTC.

The CDR3 loop is CASSLVQTNSPLHF. The CDR3 DNA sequence: TGTGCCAGCAGCTTAGTACAGACGAACTCACCCCTCCACTTT. The genes are TRBV7-8 and TRBJ1-6; no firm D call. With 1 base removed from V and 10 bases from J, the gap between germline ends came to 11 bases. Germline CDR1 and CDR2: SGHVS and FQNEAQ. The CDR3 contains 14 residues.

CDR3 nucleotide sequence: TGTGCCAGCAGCGTAGTGGGGGGGATTGCCGCTGAAGCTTTCTTT. It specifies CASSVVGGIAAEAFF. The J gene is TRBJ1-1, the V gene TRBV9, with TRBD1 as a possible D gene (5 bases). The CDR3 is 15 amino acids. Germline assignment: CDR1 SGDLS and CDR2 YYNGEE. Trimming pared 0 bases from V and 6 bases from J, leaving 15 bases between.

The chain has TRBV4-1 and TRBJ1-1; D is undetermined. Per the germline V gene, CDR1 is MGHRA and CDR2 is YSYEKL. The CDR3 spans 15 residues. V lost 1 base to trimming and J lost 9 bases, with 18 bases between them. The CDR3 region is CASSQGSVNGGQAFF. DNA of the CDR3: TGCGCCAGCAGCCAAGGATCAGTCAACGGCGGTCAAGCTTTCTTT.

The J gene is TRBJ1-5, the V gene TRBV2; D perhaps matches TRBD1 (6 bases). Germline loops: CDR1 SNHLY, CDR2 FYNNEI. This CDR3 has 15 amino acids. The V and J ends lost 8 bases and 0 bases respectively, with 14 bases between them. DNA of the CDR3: TGTGCCAGCTGCGACAGGCGTTATAGCAATCAGCCCCAGCATTTT. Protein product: CASCDRRYSNQPQHF.

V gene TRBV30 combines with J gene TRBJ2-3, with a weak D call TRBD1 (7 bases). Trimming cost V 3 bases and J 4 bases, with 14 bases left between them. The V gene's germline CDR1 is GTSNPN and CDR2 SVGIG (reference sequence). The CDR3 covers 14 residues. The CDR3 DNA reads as TGTGCCTGGAGCGTAACAGGGGAGGCAGATACGCAGTATTTT. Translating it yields CAWSVTGEADTQYF.

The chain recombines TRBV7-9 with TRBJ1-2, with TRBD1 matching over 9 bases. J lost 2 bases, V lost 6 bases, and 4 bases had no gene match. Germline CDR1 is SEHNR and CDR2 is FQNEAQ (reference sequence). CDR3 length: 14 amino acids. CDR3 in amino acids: CASSNRGPNYGYTF. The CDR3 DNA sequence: TGTGCCAGCAGTAACAGGGGGCCGAACTATGGCTACACCTTC.

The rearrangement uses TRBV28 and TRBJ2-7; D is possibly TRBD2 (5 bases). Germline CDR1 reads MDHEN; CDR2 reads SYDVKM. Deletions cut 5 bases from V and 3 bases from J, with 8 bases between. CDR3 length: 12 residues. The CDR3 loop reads CASSTRLYEQYV. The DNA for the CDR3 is TGTGCCAGCAGTACTAGGCTCTACGAGCAGTACGTC.

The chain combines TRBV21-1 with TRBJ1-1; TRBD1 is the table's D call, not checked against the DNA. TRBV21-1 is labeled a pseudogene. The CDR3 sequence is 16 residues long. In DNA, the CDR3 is TGTGCCAGCAGTACCGGGACAGGGTTGCCGGCCACTGAAGCTTTCTTT. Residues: CASSTGTGLPATEAFF.

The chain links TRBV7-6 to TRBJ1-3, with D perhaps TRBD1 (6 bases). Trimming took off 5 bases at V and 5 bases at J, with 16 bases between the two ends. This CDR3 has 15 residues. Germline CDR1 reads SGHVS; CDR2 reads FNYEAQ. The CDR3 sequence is CASSPRYRERNTIYF. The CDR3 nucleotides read TGTGCCAGCAGCCCGCGATACAGGGAGCGAAACACCATATATTTT. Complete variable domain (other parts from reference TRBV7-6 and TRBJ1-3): GAGVSQSPRYKVTKRGQDVALRCDPISGHVSLYWYRQALGQGPEFLTYFNYEAQQDKSGLPNDRFSAERPEGSISTLTIQRTEQRDSAMYRCASSPRYRERNTIYFGEGSWLTVV.

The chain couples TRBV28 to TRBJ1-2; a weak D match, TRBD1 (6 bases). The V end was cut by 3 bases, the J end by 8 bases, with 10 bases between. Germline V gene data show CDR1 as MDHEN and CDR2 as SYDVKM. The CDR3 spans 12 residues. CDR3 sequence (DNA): TGTGCCAGCAGTTTGGTTGGGGGCGGCTACACCTTC. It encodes CASSLVGGGYTF.

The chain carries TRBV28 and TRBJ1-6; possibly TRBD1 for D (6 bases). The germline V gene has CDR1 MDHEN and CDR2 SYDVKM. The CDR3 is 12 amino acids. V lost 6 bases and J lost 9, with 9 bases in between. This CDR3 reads CASRTDSSPLHF. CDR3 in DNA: TGTGCCAGCAGGACGGACAGTTCACCCCTCCACTTT.

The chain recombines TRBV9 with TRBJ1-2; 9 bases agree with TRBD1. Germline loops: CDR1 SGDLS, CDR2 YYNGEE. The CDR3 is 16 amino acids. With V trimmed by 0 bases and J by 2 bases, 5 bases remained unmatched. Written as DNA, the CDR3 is TGTGCCAGCAGCGTAGATGGGACAGGGAGAAACTATGGCTACACCTTC. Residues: CASSVDGTGRNYGYTF.

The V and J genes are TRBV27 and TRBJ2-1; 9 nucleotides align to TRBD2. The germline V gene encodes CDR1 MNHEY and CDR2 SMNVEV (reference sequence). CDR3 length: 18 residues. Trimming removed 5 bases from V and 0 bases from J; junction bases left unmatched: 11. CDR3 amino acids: CASSAWGSGGLSYNEQFF. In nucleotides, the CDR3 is TGTGCCAGCAGTGCCTGGGGAAGCGGGGGGCTCTCCTACAATGAGCAGTTCTTC.

This CDR3 reads CASSVRGSAVNEQFF. Written as DNA, the CDR3 is TGTGCCAGCAGCGTACGCGGGAGTGCCGTCAATGAGCAGTTCTTC. The rearrangement uses TRBV9 and TRBJ2-1; 7 nucleotides align to TRBD2. V lost 1 base to trimming and J lost 6 bases; unmatched junction nucleotides: 7. From germline, CDR1 is SGDLS and CDR2 YYNGEE. CDR3 size: 15 residues.

CDR3 nucleotides: TGTGCCAGCAGCGCCCGGGGAGAGGAGTTCTTC. Translating it yields CASSARGEEFF. V and J are TRBV5-6 and TRBJ2-1, with D possibly matching TRBD2 (5 bases). Germline CDR1 SGHDT, CDR2 YYEEEE. The ends were cut back, 4 bases at V and 14 bases at J, with 13 bases in the middle. The CDR3 has 11 amino acids.

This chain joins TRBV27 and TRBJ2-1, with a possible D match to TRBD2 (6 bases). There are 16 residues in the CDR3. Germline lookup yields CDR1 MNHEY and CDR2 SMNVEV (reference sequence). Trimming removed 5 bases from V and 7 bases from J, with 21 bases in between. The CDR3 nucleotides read TGTGCCAGCAGTACATATAGCCAGCGGAGCGGGAATGAGCAGTTCTTC. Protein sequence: CASSTYSQRSGNEQFF.

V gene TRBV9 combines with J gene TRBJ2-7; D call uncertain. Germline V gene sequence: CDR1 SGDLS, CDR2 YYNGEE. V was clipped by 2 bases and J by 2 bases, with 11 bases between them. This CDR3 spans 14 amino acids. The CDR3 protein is CASSVNLSPYEQYF. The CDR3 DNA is TGTGCCAGCAGCGTTAACCTTAGCCCCTACGAGCAGTACTTC.

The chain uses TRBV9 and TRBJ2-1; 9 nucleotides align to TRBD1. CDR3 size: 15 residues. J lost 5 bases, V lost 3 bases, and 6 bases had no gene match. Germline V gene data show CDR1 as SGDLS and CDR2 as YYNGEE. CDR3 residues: CASSARTGVDNEQFF. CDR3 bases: TGTGCCAGCAGCGCCAGGACAGGGGTAGACAATGAGCAGTTCTTC.

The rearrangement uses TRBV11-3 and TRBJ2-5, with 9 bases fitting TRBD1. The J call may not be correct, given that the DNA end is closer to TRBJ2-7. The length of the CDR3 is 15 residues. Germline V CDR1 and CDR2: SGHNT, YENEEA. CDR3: CASSSQQGAVHEQYF. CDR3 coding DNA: TGTGCCAGCAGCTCCCAACAGGGGGCGGTCCACGAGCAGTACTTC.

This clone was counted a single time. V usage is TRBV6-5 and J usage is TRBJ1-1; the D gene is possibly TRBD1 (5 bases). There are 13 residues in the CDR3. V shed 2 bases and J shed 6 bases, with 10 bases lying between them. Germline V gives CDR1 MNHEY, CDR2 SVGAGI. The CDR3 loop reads CASSYVTGAEAFF. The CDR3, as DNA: TGTGCCAGCAGTTACGTTACAGGCGCTGAAGCTTTCTTT.

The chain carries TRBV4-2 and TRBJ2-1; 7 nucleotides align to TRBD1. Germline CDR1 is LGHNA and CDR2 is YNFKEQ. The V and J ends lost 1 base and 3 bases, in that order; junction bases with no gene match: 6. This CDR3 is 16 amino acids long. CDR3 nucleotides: TGTGCCAGCAGCCAAGCAGGGACAGAGTACTACAATGAGCAGTTCTTC. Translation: CASSQAGTEYYNEQFF.

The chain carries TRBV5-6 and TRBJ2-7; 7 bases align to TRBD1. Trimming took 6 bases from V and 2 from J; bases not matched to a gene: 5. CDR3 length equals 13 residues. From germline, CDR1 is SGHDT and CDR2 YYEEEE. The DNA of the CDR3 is TGTGCCAGCACCTATGACAGGGCCTACGAGCAGTACGTC. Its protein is CASTYDRAYEQYV.

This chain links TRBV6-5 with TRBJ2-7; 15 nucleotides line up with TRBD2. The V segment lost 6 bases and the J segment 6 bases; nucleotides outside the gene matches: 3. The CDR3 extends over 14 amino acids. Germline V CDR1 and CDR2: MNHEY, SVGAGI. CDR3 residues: CASRPGLAGGEQYF. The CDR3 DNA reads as TGTGCCAGCAGACCGGGACTAGCGGGGGGCGAGCAGTACTTC.

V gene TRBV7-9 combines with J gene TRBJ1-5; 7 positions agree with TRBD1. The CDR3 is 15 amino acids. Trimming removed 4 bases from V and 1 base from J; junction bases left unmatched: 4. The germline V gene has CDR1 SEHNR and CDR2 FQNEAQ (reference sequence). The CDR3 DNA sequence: TGTGCCAGCAGCTCGGGACAGTGGAGCAATCAGCCCCAGCATTTT. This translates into CASSSGQWSNQPQHF.

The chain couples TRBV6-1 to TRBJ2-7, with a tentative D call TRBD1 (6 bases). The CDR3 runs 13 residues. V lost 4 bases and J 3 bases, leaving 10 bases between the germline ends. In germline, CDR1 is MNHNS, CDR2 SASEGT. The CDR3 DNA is TGTGCCAGCAGTGCCGGACAGTTCTACGAGCAGTACGTC. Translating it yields CASSAGQFYEQYV.

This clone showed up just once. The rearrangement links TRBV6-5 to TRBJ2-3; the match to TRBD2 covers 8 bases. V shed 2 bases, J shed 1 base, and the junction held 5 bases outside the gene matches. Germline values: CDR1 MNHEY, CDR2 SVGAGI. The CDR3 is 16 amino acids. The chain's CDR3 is CASSYVGSGGTDTQYF. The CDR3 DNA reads TGTGCCAGCAGTTACGTGGGTAGCGGGGGCACAGATACGCAGTATTTT.

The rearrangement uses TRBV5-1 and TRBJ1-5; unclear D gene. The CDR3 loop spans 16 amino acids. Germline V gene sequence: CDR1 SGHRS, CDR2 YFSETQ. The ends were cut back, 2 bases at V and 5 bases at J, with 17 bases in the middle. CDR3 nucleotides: TGCGCCAGCAGCTTTGGCCCCCGGGGAGGGCATCAGCCCCAGCATTTT. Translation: CASSFGPRGGHQPQHF.

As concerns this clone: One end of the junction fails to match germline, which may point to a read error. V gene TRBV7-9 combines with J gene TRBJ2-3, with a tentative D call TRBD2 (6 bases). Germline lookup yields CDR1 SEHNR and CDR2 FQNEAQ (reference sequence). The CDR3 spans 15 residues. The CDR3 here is CSSSLVAVSTDTQYF. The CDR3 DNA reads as TGTTCCAGCAGCTTAGTAGCGGTTAGCACAGATACGCAGTATTTT.

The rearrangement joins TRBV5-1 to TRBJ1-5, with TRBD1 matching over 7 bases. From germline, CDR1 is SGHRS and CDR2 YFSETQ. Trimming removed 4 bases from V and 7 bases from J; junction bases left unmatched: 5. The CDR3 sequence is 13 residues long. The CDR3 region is CASSRGTEQPQHF. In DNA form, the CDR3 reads TGCGCCAGCAGCCGCGGGACAGAACAGCCCCAGCATTTT. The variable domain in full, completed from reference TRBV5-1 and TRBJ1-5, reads KAGVTQTPRYLIKTRGQQVTLSCSPISGHRSVSWYQQTPGQGLQFLFEYFSETQRNKGNFPGRFSGRQFSNSRSEMNVSTLELGDSALYLCASSRGTEQPQHFGDGTRLSIL.